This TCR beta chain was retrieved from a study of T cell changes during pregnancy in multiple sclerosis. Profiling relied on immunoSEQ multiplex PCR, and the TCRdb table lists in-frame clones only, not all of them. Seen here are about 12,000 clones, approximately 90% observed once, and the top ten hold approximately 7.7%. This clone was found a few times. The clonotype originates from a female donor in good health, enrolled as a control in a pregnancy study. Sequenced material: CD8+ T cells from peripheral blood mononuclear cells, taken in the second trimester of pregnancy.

CDR3 sequence reads: CASSFGGAGTYEQYF. As DNA, the CDR3 is TGTGCCAGCAGCTTTGGTGGGGCAGGAACCTACGAGCAGTACTTC. The chain carries TRBV7-6 and TRBJ2-7; D is perhaps TRBD1 (5 bases). The CDR3 has 15 amino acids. Germline V gene data show CDR1 as SGHVS and CDR2 as FNYEAQ. V was shortened by 3 bases and J by 2 bases, with 14 bases between the two germline ends.